The rows below give T cell receptor beta chains drawn from one sample of a study of neoadjuvant anti-PD-1 for oral cavity cancer. Using immunoSEQ multiplex PCR, the repertoire was profiled, and TCRdb retains in-frame clones only, with some absent. The sample yields approximately 7,200 clones, approximately 45% seen once. Source: tumor tissue, taken before nivolumab (anti-PD-1) treatment. Source of these receptors: a person aged 40-85 years with oral cavity squamous cell carcinoma. CDR3s include the opening cysteine and the closing phenylalanine or tryptophan. Fields, in order: clone size, J gene, D gene, V gene, CDR3 protein, CDR3 DNA. D genes are given only for firm matches. Clone size is shown for a subset of rows, as once, few, many or a class of expanded clone.

>-|TRBJ1-1|-|TRBV29-1
CSVEDPYTEAFF
TGCAGCGTTGAGGATCCCTACACTGAAGCTTTCTTT
>large|TRBJ1-6|-|TRBV5-4
CASSLVDSPLHF
TGTGCCAGCAGCTTGGTTGATTCACCCCTCCACTTT
>-|TRBJ1-2|TRBD1|TRBV30
CASRDRGTYGYTF
TGTGCCAGCCGGGACAGGGGGACCTATGGCTACACCTTC
>-|TRBJ1-1|-|TRBV7-3
CASSLEGAGTEAFF
TGTGCCAGCAGCCTCGAGGGTGCAGGCACTGAAGCTTTCTTT
>-|TRBJ2-1|-|TRBV6-1
CASSEALVGTINNEQFF
TGTGCCAGCAGTGAAGCGCTTGTCGGGACAATTAATAATGAGCAGTTCTTC
>few|TRBJ1-2|-|TRBV6-5
CASSPMGGGGYTF
TGTGCCAGCAGTCCCATGGGAGGGGGTGGCTACACCTTC
>few|TRBJ1-6|-|TRBV11-2
CASSLDGVRSYNSPLHF
TGTGCCAGCAGCTTAGACGGGGTACGATCCTATAATTCACCCCTCCACTTT
>-|TRBJ1-1|-|TRBV5-1
CASSLGGPGTEAFF
TGCGCCAGCAGCTTGGGGGGGCCCGGCACTGAAGCTTTCTTT
>few|TRBJ1-4|-|TRBV6-5
CASSYSQTPNEKLFF
TGTGCCAGCAGTTACTCCCAGACACCTAATGAAAAACTGTTTTTT
>-|TRBJ2-7|TRBD1|TRBV7-3
CASSFGTGVPYEQYF
TGTGCCAGCAGCTTTGGGACAGGGGTGCCATACGAGCAGTACTTC
>few|TRBJ2-3|-|TRBV11-3
CASSHRGTDTQYF
TGTGCCAGCAGCCACAGGGGCACAGATACGCAGTATTTT
>few|TRBJ1-5|TRBD1|TRBV6-6
CASSRQGSNQPQHF
TGTGCCAGCAGTAGACAGGGAAGCAATCAGCCCCAGCATTTT
>medium-sized|TRBJ1-1|-|TRBV10-1
CASREGGPNTEAFF
TGCGCCAGCAGGGAAGGGGGACCGAACACTGAAGCTTTCTTT
>-|TRBJ2-2|-|TRBV6-1
CASRIQSLSGELFF
TGTGCCAGCCGTATACAGAGTCTCAGCGGGGAGCTGTTTTTT
>-|TRBJ2-1|-|TRBV10-2
CATNYPGPSNNEQFF
TGCGCCACTAACTACCCAGGGCCGAGTAACAATGAGCAGTTCTTC
>-|TRBJ2-3|TRBD1|TRBV11-3
CASSAAGTGATDTQYF
TGTGCCAGCAGCGCCGCTGGGACAGGGGCCACAGATACGCAGTATTTT
>few|TRBJ2-2|-|TRBV9
CASSVGTVNTGELFF
TGTGCCAGCAGCGTAGGGACAGTCAACACCGGGGAGCTGTTTTTT
>-|TRBJ1-2|-|TRBV6-5
CATKPGGYGYTF
TGTGCCACCAAGCCCGGGGGCTATGGCTACACCTTC
>-|TRBJ1-1|TRBD1|TRBV6-5
CASSYAGGRAFF
TGTGCCAGCAGTTACGCAGGGGGGAGAGCTTTCTTT
>-|TRBJ2-7|-|TRBV6-6
CASSYSTSSYEQYF
TGTGCCAGCAGTTACTCGACTAGCTCCTACGAGCAGTACTTC
>few|TRBJ2-7|-|TRBV13
CASSSRQEFHEQYF
TGTGCCAGCAGCTCGCGACAGGAGTTCCACGAGCAGTACTTC
>-|TRBJ2-3|TRBD2|TRBV19
CASSILAGLSTDTQYF
TGTGCCAGTAGTATCCTAGCGGGGTTGTCCACAGATACGCAGTATTTT
>-|TRBJ1-2|-|TRBV27
CASSLRPESNGYTF
TGTGCCAGCAGTTTACGGCCAGAATCTAATGGCTACACCTTC
>-|TRBJ2-3|-|TRBV9
CASSEGGQSTDTQYF
TGTGCCAGCAGTGAGGGTGGACAGAGCACAGATACGCAGTATTTT
>large|TRBJ2-1|-|TRBV5-6
CASSPYLRQASSYNEQFF
TGTGCCAGCAGCCCATACCTGCGACAGGCGAGCTCCTACAATGAGCAGTTCTTC
>-|TRBJ1-2|TRBD1|TRBV11-2
CASSKDRGWSYGYTF
TGTGCCAGCAGCAAGGACAGGGGTTGGAGCTATGGCTACACCTTC
>-|TRBJ2-1|TRBD2|TRBV5-8
CASSLGAGGPWNEQFF
TGTGCCAGCAGCTTGGGAGCGGGGGGGCCCTGGAATGAGCAGTTCTTC
>-|TRBJ2-1|TRBD2|TRBV4-3
CASSQDLTSGGANEQFF
TGCGCCAGCAGCCAAGATTTAACTAGCGGGGGGGCCAATGAGCAGTTCTTC
>few|TRBJ2-7|-|TRBV5-5
CASSLGYEQYF
TGTGCCAGCAGCCTTGGCTACGAGCAGTACTTC
>medium-sized|TRBJ2-1|-|TRBV5-4
CASSSQQAYNEQFF
TGTGCCAGCAGCTCACAACAGGCTTACAATGAGCAGTTCTTC
>-|TRBJ2-1|TRBD2|TRBV9
CASSVEGRAPPNEQFF
TGTGCCAGCAGCGTAGAGGGGAGGGCACCCCCCAATGAGCAGTTCTTC
>-|TRBJ1-2|-|TRBV29-1
CSVPLQGLDGYTF
TGCAGCGTTCCCCTACAGGGATTGGATGGCTACACCTTC
>-|TRBJ2-4|TRBD1|TRBV28
CASSPILGQGANIQYF
TGTGCCAGCAGCCCCATTCTGGGACAGGGTGCGAACATTCAGTACTTC
>-|TRBJ1-3|TRBD1|TRBV6-5
CASRQDRAGNTIYF
TGTGCCAGCAGACAAGACAGGGCTGGAAACACCATATATTTT
>-|TRBJ2-7|TRBD1|TRBV10-2
CASKGGTGTYEQYF
TGCGCCAGCAAAGGGGGGACAGGGACCTACGAGCAGTACTTC
>-|TRBJ1-3|TRBD1|TRBV7-2
CASSPGQGLSGNTIYF
TGTGCCAGCAGCCCGGGACAGGGCCTCTCTGGAAACACCATATATTTT
>-|TRBJ1-2|TRBD1|TRBV5-5
CASSQDPDRVYGYTF
TGCGCCAGCAGCCAAGATCCCGACAGGGTCTATGGCTACACCTTC
>-|TRBJ2-6|-|TRBV27
CASSLYSGHYSGANVLTF
TGTGCCAGCAGTTTATACTCGGGACACTACTCTGGGGCCAACGTCCTGACTTTC
>few|TRBJ1-6|TRBD1|TRBV7-8
CASSLRQGESPLHF
TGTGCCAGCAGCTTGAGACAGGGAGAATCACCCCTCCACTTT
>-|TRBJ1-1|-|TRBV29-1
CSVAGSMNTEAFF
TGCAGCGTTGCTGGGAGCATGAACACTGAAGCTTTCTTT
>-|TRBJ2-3|-|TRBV10-3
CAISDGRAATDTQYF
TGTGCCATCAGTGATGGAAGGGCTGCCACAGATACGCAGTATTTT
>-|TRBJ1-2|TRBD1|TRBV5-3
CARSETGTGGNGYTF
TGTGCCAGAAGCGAAACCGGGACAGGGGGCAATGGCTACACCTTC
>few|TRBJ2-1|TRBD2|TRBV2
CASRFGTSGGPYNEQFF
TGTGCCAGCAGGTTCGGGACTAGCGGGGGGCCTTACAATGAGCAGTTCTTC
>-|TRBJ2-7|TRBD1|TRBV6-5
CASRPPSGGAWEQYF
TGTGCCAGCAGACCGCCCTCAGGGGGCGCTTGGGAGCAGTACTTC
>-|TRBJ1-4|TRBD1|TRBV7-8
CASSFAGQFNEKLFF
TGTGCCAGCAGCTTCGCGGGACAGTTTAATGAAAAACTGTTTTTT
>-|TRBJ2-3|-|TRBV28
CASSISRAVTDTQYF
TGTGCCAGCAGCATTTCCAGGGCGGTCACAGATACGCAGTATTTT
>-|TRBJ1-5|-|TRBV28
CASSRGGRDSNQPQHF
TGTGCCAGCAGCCGGGGAGGGAGGGACAGCAATCAGCCCCAGCATTTT
>-|TRBJ2-1|-|TRBV18
CASSPPRGSGVRGEQFF
TGTGCCAGCTCACCACCGAGGGGGAGCGGGGTCCGAGGTGAGCAGTTCTTC
>-|TRBJ1-6|-|TRBV5-1
CASSLDQLGNSPLHF
TGCGCCAGCAGCTTGGACCAGCTCGGAAATTCACCCCTCCACTTT
>-|TRBJ1-5|TRBD1|TRBV6-6
CASSPGGNLAISNQHF
TGTGCCAGCAGTCCAGGGGGAAATCTAGCCATCAGCAACCAGCATTTT
>-|TRBJ1-4|-|TRBV7-2
CASSPLGKTNEKLFF
TGTGCCAGCAGCCCACTCGGGAAGACTAATGAAAAACTGTTTTTT
>-|TRBJ1-2|-|TRBV5-5
CASSLEVRGYTF
TGTGCCAGCAGCTTGGAAGTGCGTGGCTACACCTTC
>-|TRBJ1-1|TRBD1|TRBV28
CASSLRTGGTEAFF
TGTGCCAGCAGTCTCCGGACAGGGGGCACTGAAGCTTTCTTT
>-|TRBJ1-5|TRBD1|TRBV9
CASSGGQGGQPQHF
TGTGCCAGCAGCGGCGGACAGGGAGGTCAGCCCCAGCATTTT
>-|TRBJ2-5|-|TRBV7-8
CASSLYGGRETQYF
TGTGCCAGCAGCTTATACGGTGGGCGAGAGACCCAGTACTTC
>few|TRBJ1-1|-|TRBV25-1
CASSGAGTVDREAFF
TGTGCCAGCAGTGGAGCCGGGACCGTCGATAGGGAAGCTTTCTTT
>medium-sized|TRBJ2-2|TRBD1|TRBV19
CASSFVPPTPGTGGPGELFF
TGTGCCAGTAGTTTTGTCCCCCCCACTCCCGGGACAGGGGGACCCGGGGAGCTGTTTTTT